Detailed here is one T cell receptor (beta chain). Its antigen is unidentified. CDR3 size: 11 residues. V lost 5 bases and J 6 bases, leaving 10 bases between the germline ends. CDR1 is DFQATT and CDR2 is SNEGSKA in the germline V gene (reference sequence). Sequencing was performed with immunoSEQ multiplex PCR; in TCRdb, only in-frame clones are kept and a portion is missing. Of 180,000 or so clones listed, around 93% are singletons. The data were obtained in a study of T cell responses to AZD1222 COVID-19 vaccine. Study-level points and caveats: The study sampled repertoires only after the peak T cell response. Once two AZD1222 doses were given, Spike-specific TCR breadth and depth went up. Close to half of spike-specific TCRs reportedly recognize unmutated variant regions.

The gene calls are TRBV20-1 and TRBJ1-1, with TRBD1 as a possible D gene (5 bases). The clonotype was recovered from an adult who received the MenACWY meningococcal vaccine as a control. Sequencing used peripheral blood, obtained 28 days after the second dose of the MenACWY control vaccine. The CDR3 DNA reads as TGCAGTGCTGACAGATACCCTGAAGCTTTCTTT. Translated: CSADRYPEAFF.